Included here is one T cell receptor beta chain sequence, with context. The antigen remains undetermined. The record originates from a study of cytomegalovirus exposure and HLA in healthy donors. Study-wide context: In a later analysis, the roughly 120 validation repertoires were reported to have used the same platform as the 650 to 800 first-cohort repertoires. Study-wide results and caveats: The authors enumerated over 150 TCR beta chains as linked to cytomegalovirus.

Repertoires were generated with immunoSEQ multiplex PCR, while TCRdb's copy carries only in-frame clones and drops some. The sample includes 150,000 to 200,000 clones, around 85% of them seen just once. The CDR3 runs 18 residues. Trimming cost V 3 bases and J 5 bases; bases outside gene matches: 14. Per germline, CDR1 SNHLY and CDR2 FYNNEI. V gene TRBV2 combines with J gene TRBJ2-5; TRBD2 agrees at 11 bases. This receptor was taken from a man aged 25-45 years in good health and CMV-seropositive. Specimen: PBMCs. CDR3 in amino acids: CASSEPLLSGGVGETQYF. CDR3 coding DNA: TGTGCCAGCAGTGAGCCCCTTCTTAGCGGGGGGGTCGGGGAGACCCAGTACTTC.